This TCR beta chain was recovered during a study of cytomegalovirus exposure and HLA in healthy donors listed by TCRdb under 2017. For the study in its entirety: An earlier analysis of several hundred of the donors reported 250 to 350 Gb of sequence data and 117 million unique TCR beta sequences obtained from about 179 million T cells. An early release covering some 640 HLA-typed donors comprised around 300 gigabases of sequencing data and roughly 86 million unique TCR sequences. The genetic ancestry cluster associated with self-reported Caucasian donors included 81% of the roughly 400 genotyped donors. The aim of the study was to test whether cataloging public T cell receptors could identify signatures of past pathogen exposure. The study profiled the T cell repertoires of approximately 700 subjects by immunosequencing and related them to cytomegalovirus serostatus. In addition to the first cohort of 666 subjects, a separate validation cohort of under 150 different subjects was used. The study combined high-throughput TCR immunosequencing, statistical association of individual TCRs with disease status, and machine learning to predict cytomegalovirus infection status. In a later analysis, previously published TCR beta repertoires from several hundred donors were re-analyzed and high-resolution HLA genotyping was added so that TCR occurrence patterns could be studied. In the later analysis, no new phenotypic data were used to find candidate immune exposures; instead, reliance was placed on TCR beta sequences and their occurrence across donors. In an earlier analysis of 550 to 700 of the donors, high-throughput TCR beta sequencing was used to judge whether each TCR beta V gene segment behaved as functional or pseudogenic. Donor age, sex, ethnicity and CMV serostatus were collected together with the repertoire data. A later genetic analysis used genome-wide SNP genotypes for about 65% of the 666 donors, treating that subset as a discovery cohort. Every discovery cohort repertoire had been produced on one sequencing platform. Both class I and class II loci were covered by HLA typing, at four-digit resolution. The number of typed donors differed by locus: about 620-640 for A, B, C, DRB1 and DQB1; approximately 530 for DQA1; around 610 for DPA1; and around 450 for DPB1. Four to six DR-DQ haplotypes were handled as single units for association and clustering, since linkage in the cohort was strong. Among 300 to 500 genotyped donors of the cohort, an average of about 240,000 unique TCR beta nucleotide sequences was sequenced per donor, of which about 20% were non-productive. Study-wide findings and limitations: The authors suggested that the approach could potentially be generalized to other disease states and immunological phenotypes. In a later analysis, HLA-associated TCR beta chains were found to be more clonally expanded and to have lower generation probabilities than equally common non-associated chains. Correlated functional status among segregating V segments might be attributable to linkage disequilibrium, but an unknown experimental factor could not be ruled out. Three of the identified cytomegalovirus-associated TCR beta chains were confirmed in vitro to be specific for cytomegalovirus antigens. Sequencing depth was assumed to be roughly uniform across donors in the presence/absence analyses, though that assumption may not hold. In an earlier analysis of some 500 of the donors, most TCR beta V segments appeared in productive rearrangements about 87% or about 30% of the time, broadly matching IMGT annotations. In a later analysis, the rate of TCR association differed among HLA loci, with DRB1 alleles having the most associated TCRs and HLA-C alleles having the fewest. A total of roughly 160 TCR beta chains were listed by the study as associated with cytomegalovirus. The cohort was sequenced for TCR beta chains only, and without alpha or paired-chain data the features that could be detected were limited. Most TCR sequences were observed very rarely across donors, whereas some public TCRs were present in many individuals. In a later analysis, most CMV-associated TCR beta chains were found to appear HLA-restricted, with HLA associations seemingly driven largely by CMV exposure. Because the 87-base-pair reads could not distinguish some IMGT-functional V segments, including TRBV6-2 and TRBV6-3, those segments were excluded. In a later analysis, several top co-occurrence clusters were reported to appear linked to parvovirus B19, influenza, CMV and Epstein-Barr virus. Because counts were too low, roughly 16 rarely observed V segments, including chromosome 9 orphons, were excluded from the earlier analysis of fewer than 650 of the donors. Compared with the roughly 700-donor mean, donors in an Asian-associated ancestry cluster had fewer N-insertions in productive TCRs, according to a later genetic analysis. V-gene and J-gene trimming of TCR beta chains was associated with a missense DCLRE1C variant in a later genetic analysis, and the association was replicated in an independent cohort. A further reported finding was that TCR beta sequences accurately predicted the HLA-A and HLA-B alleles for most subjects in the first cohort. A later analysis associated roughly 17,000 TCR beta sequences with specific HLA alleles at a false discovery rate of 0.05. Cytomegalovirus status was reported to be diagnosed by the classifier with high specificity and sensitivity in both the original and validation cohorts. A cluster of highly shared sequence variants was judged likely to represent a technical artifact of the sequencing pipeline. Because HLA typing was missing for some donors at each locus, association tests included only the typed subset. When HLA alleles, especially DR and DQ, strongly co-occurred, TCR associations were difficult to assign to individual alleles. CMV serostatus was the only immune exposure information available for the cohort.

In total, 630 or so healthy bone marrow donors made up the cohort. All cohort members were sampled while nominally healthy, although unrecorded immune exposures were likely present. The donor was CMV seronegative and belonged to the group of approximately 320 seronegative cohort members. A peripheral blood sample was provided by each donor, and peripheral blood mononuclear cells were used for TCR beta sequencing. Genomic DNA extraction from the blood cell samples was performed with the Qiagen DNeasy Blood Extraction Kit. Library method: the immunoSEQ multiplex PCR assay. For the multiplex PCR, a mixture combining 60 forward primers for TCR Vbeta segments and 13 reverse primers for TCR Jbeta segments was used. Amplification of the CDR3 region of rearranged TCR beta genes was performed with a multiplex PCR assay on genomic DNA. The Illumina HiSeq System was used to sequence the amplified TCR beta libraries as 87-base-pair reads. The original methods were these. In a later analysis, roughly 80 million unique TCR beta chains were counted across the approximately 620 repertoires, and roughly 11 million of these chains were shared by at least two donors. Raw reads were error-corrected and collapsed into unique sequences with a nearest-neighbor algorithm that merged closely related sequences to remove PCR and sequencing errors. V, D and J gene segments were assigned by aligning CDR3 sequences to IMGT reference sequences. For a sequence to be retained, a match of at least six nucleotides to both a V gene segment and a J gene segment was required. A rearrangement was called productive if the CDR3 had no stop codons and remained in frame with V and J, and every other rearrangement was called non-productive. CDR3 was defined according to IMGT convention as the region running from the second conserved V-encoded cysteine to the conserved J-encoded phenylalanine. Sequences without an unambiguous match to a single V gene segment were excluded from the earlier analysis of about 630 of the donors. In an earlier analysis of approximately 590 of the donors, a V segment was called functional when productive rearrangements were above 56.7%, and segregating when the standard deviation between donors exceeded 5%. A statistical classification framework was built to diagnose cytomegalovirus status from the catalog of TCR beta chain sequences. A later analysis assigned V and J genes by comparing TCR nucleotide sequences with IMGT/GENE-DB human TR gene sequences. The TCRdist pipeline was used in a later analysis to assign CDR3 sequences and most-parsimonious VDJ recombination scenarios. In a later analysis, each TCR beta chain was defined by its CDR3 amino acid sequence together with its V-gene family, and reads lacking a unique V-gene family were excluded. As a way to deal with suspected cross-contamination and a sequencing artifact, a later analysis dropped under 600 nucleotide sequences that were highly shared and had low generation probability. A later analysis calculated a clonal expansion index for each public chain from normalized within-repertoire ranks of inferred template counts. In a later analysis, generation probabilities were computed with a VDJ recombination model fitted to out-of-frame rearrangements, and the resulting probabilities were checked against IGoR. A later analysis scored TCR-TCR, TCR-HLA and TCR-CMV co-occurrence with hypergeometric tests, applying a repertoire-size bias correction to TCR pairs. False discovery rates were estimated in a later analysis by permuting HLA or CMV assignments 20 times. In a later analysis, co-occurring TCRs were grouped using DBSCAN, and TCRdist sequence similarity was added for clustering within HLA-allele-positive subsets. Co-occurrence clustering excluded repertoires with fewer than 30,000 or more than 120,000 public chains, plus five with anomalous nucleotide sharing. TCRdb obtained this table from immuneACCESS and retained in-frame rearrangements with V and J assigned. These tables miss some clones; where compared with another copy, unresolved V genes account for less than half of the shortfall, and the remainder is unexplained. For V, J and clone size, that table is used; D and trimming come from the DNA. Here the sample has around 130,000 clones; under 90% occur a single time. Approximately 4% of the sample lies in the top ten.

Based on the germline V gene, the CDR1 and CDR2 sequences are LGHNT and FRNRAP. The CDR3 covers 14 residues, taking in both the cysteine and the phenylalanine. The sequence is cut down to CDR3 DNA, 42 bases in frame from base 1. This clone turned up a few times. The clone's antigen remains unknown. The junction departs from germline at one end; a sequencing error may be responsible. The rearrangement joined TRBV12-5 to TRBJ1-4; matching of 6 bases hints at TRBD1 as the D gene. This sequence was found in a middle-aged woman in good health and CMV-seronegative. The source material was PBMCs. The nucleotides read TGTGCTAGTGGCTTGGGGGGCGCGGATGAAAAACTGTTTTTT. Translated, this is CASGLGGADEKLFF.